A selection of T cell receptor beta chains follows, all from one sample in a study of CXCR3-negative and CXCR3-positive naive CD8 T cells. TCRdb re-called the 5' RACE reads and gives one entry per CDR3 protein, without DNA. The listing contains under 75,000 distinct CDR3 sequences. The sequenced sample consisted of naive CXCR3+ CD8+ T cells from blood. These receptors all come from a human donor in good health. Some clones in this sample may be carry-over from other donors' samples. Both conserved end residues are part of each CDR3.

v_gene	j_gene	CDR3aa
TRBV29-1	TRBJ2-3	CSVEDPGRTTDTQYF
TRBV3-1	TRBJ2-7	CASSQDGADYEQYF
TRBV7-6	TRBJ2-1	CASSLGTTHFF
TRBV5-1	TRBJ2-1	CASSLDGTSGWNEQFF
TRBV29-1	TRBJ2-2	CSVRGDTSNTGELFF
TRBV20-1	TRBJ2-7	CSARDHTGSSLSYEQYF
TRBV9	TRBJ1-1	CASSGQGGNTEAFF
TRBV6-6	TRBJ2-3	CASFKLAGGSHGQYF
TRBV25-1	TRBJ2-7	CASSDPASGVSYEQYF
TRBV27	TRBJ2-3	CASNPWSADDIDTQYF
TRBV30	TRBJ1-5	CAWSGIGAFQPQHF
TRBV28	TRBJ2-1	CASSLRGSSYNEQFF
TRBV14	TRBJ1-2	CASSQDSGTGEGYGYTF
TRBV14	TRBJ1-2	CASSPNHYGYTF
TRBV5-1	TRBJ2-7	CASRPGQNSYEQYF
TRBV28	TRBJ2-2	CASRPDRGLVGELFF
TRBV10-3	TRBJ2-7	CAISAEEQGGYEQYF
TRBV4-3	TRBJ2-1	CASSQAGQVYNEQFF
TRBV12-3/TRBV12-4	TRBJ2-5	CASSPRLGETQYF
TRBV5-1	TRBJ1-2	CVSSLPGGPSGYTF
TRBV30	TRBJ2-5	CAWTLSGFQETQYF
TRBV29-1	TRBJ1-2	CSVEDRENYGYTF
TRBV7-2	TRBJ2-7	CASSPGTRGDEQYF
TRBV4-3	TRBJ1-4	CASSQDRVGIYEKLFF
TRBV6-6	TRBJ2-7	CASSYSTGIAYEQYF
TRBV19	TRBJ2-1	CASSRLAGSFNEQFF
TRBV7-9	TRBJ2-3	CASSVIRSDRRTDTQYF
TRBV20-1	TRBJ1-5	CSALNRGETYSNQPQHF
TRBV25-1	TRBJ2-7	CASSEYKDRWEQYF
TRBV28	TRBJ2-6	CASSTYSGANVLTF
TRBV7-9	TRBJ2-7	CASSPGTTPSYEQYF
TRBV11-2	TRBJ2-5	CASSSGGRYQETQYF
TRBV29-1	TRBJ1-2	CSVQPGGDYGYTF
TRBV2	TRBJ2-5	CASSLGDRGREETQYF
TRBV12-3/TRBV12-4	TRBJ1-2	CASSFAGNYGYTF
TRBV6-2/TRBV6-3	TRBJ1-1	CASSSADMGNTEAFF
TRBV7-9	TRBJ1-5	CASSPLGIGSNQPQHF
TRBV4-1	TRBJ1-4	CASSQGGQGAALFF
TRBV6-5	TRBJ2-7	CASSYSRGALSYEQYF
TRBV3-1	TRBJ2-7	CASSQPMSRENYEQYF
TRBV3-1	TRBJ1-1	CASSHLTGSYTEAFF
TRBV7-3	TRBJ2-3	CASSLTSGGSDTQYF
TRBV20-1	TRBJ2-7	CSVEPGESYEQYF
TRBV4-3	TRBJ1-2	CASSQDVGYGYTF
TRBV28	TRBJ2-7	CASSLGTLTGEQYF
TRBV12-3/TRBV12-4	TRBJ2-2	CASSLSLNTGELFF
TRBV7-9	TRBJ1-1	CASSAISRGTEAFF
TRBV19	TRBJ1-2	CASSTTLNYGYTF
TRBV6-2/TRBV6-3	TRBJ2-7	CASSFGGEQYF